The clone carrying this T cell receptor (beta chain) was observed at least ten times. What it binds is not known. This record comes from a study of human T cells and chemical hapten exposure. Study-level findings and limits: With alopecia, donors may have immune responses unlike healthy people's.

MiXCR, run by TCRdb on the RACE reads, gives a single entry per CDR3 protein. The table includes about 26,000 distinct CDR3 sequences, approximately 10% detected once. With 1 base removed from V and 3 bases from J, the gap between germline ends came to 6 bases. Per germline, CDR1 MGHRA and CDR2 YSYEKL. This CDR3 has 14 residues. The time point here: patch test 2, 6 weeks after DPC sensitization. As to treatment: therapeutic diphenylcyclopropenone sensitization with weekly scalp DPC. In every case, blood was obtained before the patch test was applied. The sequences come from whole blood, collected in connection with sensitization to the hapten diphenylcyclopropenone (DPC). This clonotype originated in a man under 40 with alopecia areata. Some clones in this sample may be carry-over from other donors' samples. The rearrangement joins TRBV4-1 to TRBJ2-2; D remains unclear. CDR3 amino acids: CASSQGEYTGELFF. The CDR3 coding sequence is TGCGCCAGCAGCCAAGGAGAATACACCGGGGAGCTGTTTTTT.